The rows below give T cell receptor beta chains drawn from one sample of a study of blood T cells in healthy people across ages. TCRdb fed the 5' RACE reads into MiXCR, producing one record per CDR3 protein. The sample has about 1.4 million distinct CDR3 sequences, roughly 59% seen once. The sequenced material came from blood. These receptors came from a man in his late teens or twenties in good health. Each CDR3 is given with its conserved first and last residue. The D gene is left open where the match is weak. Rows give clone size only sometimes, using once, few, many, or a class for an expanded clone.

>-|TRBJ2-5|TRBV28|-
TGTGCCAGCAGCCCCTCAGACCCGGCGAAGCAGTACTTC
CASSPSDPAKQYF
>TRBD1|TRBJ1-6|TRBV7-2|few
TGTGCCAGCAGCTACTCAGGGGGTTATAATTCACCCCTCCACTTT
CASSYSGGYNSPLHF
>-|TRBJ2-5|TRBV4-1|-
TGCGCCAGCAGCCAGACCTGGGCCACGGAGACCCAGTACTTC
CASSQTWATETQYF
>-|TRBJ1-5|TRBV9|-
TGTGCCAGCAGCGAGGGGTCGGGGCTCAATCAGCCCCAGCATTTT
CASSEGSGLNQPQHF
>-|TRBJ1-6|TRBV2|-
TGTGCCAGCAGTGAAGGGCAGGTGATCGGTTCACCCCTCCACTTT
CASSEGQVIGSPLHF
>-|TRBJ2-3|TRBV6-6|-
TGTGCCAGCCGCCCCGGGCGGGATACGCAGTATTTT
CASRPGRDTQYF
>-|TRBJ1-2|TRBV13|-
TGTGCCAGCAGCCTCAAGGGGGGCGACGATGGCTACACCTTC
CASSLKGGDDGYTF
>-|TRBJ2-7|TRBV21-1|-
TGTGCCAGCAACACAAGCGGAGGGCCGTTCTACGAGCAGTACTTC
CASNTSGGPFYEQYF
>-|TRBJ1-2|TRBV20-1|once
TGCAGTGCTAGAGGGCAGGTCTATGGCTACACCTTC
CSARGQVYGYTF
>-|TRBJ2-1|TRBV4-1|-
TGCGCCAGCAGCCAGTTACAGAACAATGAGCAGTTCTTC
CASSQLQNNEQFF
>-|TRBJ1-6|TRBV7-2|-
TGTGCCAGCAGCTTAGTCGGCCCGGTGGGTTCACCCCTCCACTTT
CASSLVGPVGSPLHF
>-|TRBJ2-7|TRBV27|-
TGTGCCAGCAGTCATACCGCAGACAGCTCCTACGAGCAGTACTTC
CASSHTADSSYEQYF
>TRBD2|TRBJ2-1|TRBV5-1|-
TGCGCCAGCAGCTTGGCCTCTAGCGGGAAAGGCAATGAGCAGTTCTTC
CASSLASSGKGNEQFF
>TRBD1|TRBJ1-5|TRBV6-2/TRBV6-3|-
TGTGCCAGCAGTATAGGGACAGCCATTCAGCCCCAGCATTTT
CASSIGTAIQPQHF
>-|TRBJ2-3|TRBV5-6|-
TGTGCCAGCAGCTTGAAAACACTAGGCACAGATACGCAGTATTTT
CASSLKTLGTDTQYF
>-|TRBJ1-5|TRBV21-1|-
TGTGCCAGCACCCCGGCAGGCCTAATTAGCAATCAGCCCCAGCATTTT
CASTPAGLISNQPQHF
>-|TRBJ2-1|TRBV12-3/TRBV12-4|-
TGTGCCAACAGCACTGGACAGTCTGAGCAGTTCTTC
CANSTGQSEQFF
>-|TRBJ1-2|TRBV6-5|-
TGTGCCAGCAGTTACTCACAACCGAACTATGGCTACACCTTC
CASSYSQPNYGYTF
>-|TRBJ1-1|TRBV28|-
TGTGCCAGCAGCCTCCGGTGGAACACTGAAGCTTTCTTT
CASSLRWNTEAFF
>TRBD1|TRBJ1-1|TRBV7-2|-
TGTGCCAGCAGCCCTGACAGGGGGCGAGAAGCTTTCTTT
CASSPDRGREAFF
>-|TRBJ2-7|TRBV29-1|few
TGCAGCGTTGTGGTCCGGCAGGCCTACGAGCAGTACTTC
CSVVVRQAYEQYF
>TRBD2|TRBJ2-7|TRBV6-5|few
TGTGCCAGCAGTTACGGGAGACTAGCGGACAGCTCCTACGAGCAGTACTTC
CASSYGRLADSSYEQYF